Sequencing of this T cell receptor beta chain was carried out in a study of sequential checkpoint blockade in melanoma. The overall study: Patients were randomized 1:1 to nivolumab-then-ipilimumab or ipilimumab-then-nivolumab first-line.

The data were produced by immunoSEQ multiplex PCR, yet TCRdb's version contains in-frame clones alone and is incomplete. This sample has around 18,000 clones, with under 75% found just once. After removal of 2 bases from V and 7 bases from J, the junction contained 9 bases not matched to a gene. This CDR3 comprises 17 residues. Looked up from germline, CDR1 is SGHVS and CDR2 is FNYEAQ. Treatment: randomized to nivolumab then ipilimumab (arm A) or the reverse (arm B). Patients had received no earlier DNA-damaging chemotherapy. From thawed PBMCs, live CD3+CD8+ cells negative for CD19 and CD56 were sorted.

This TCR was recovered from a human donor with melanoma. This sample comprised CD8+ T cells sorted from blood (inferred from file names), obtained from a patient given nivolumab and ipilimumab in sequence. V and J are TRBV7-6 and TRBJ2-1; 12 nucleotides line up with TRBD2. The CDR3 sequence: CASSLRWGTSGSNEQFF. CDR3 coding DNA: TGTGCCAGCAGCTTACGTTGGGGGACTAGCGGGTCGAATGAGCAGTTCTTC.